The source of this T cell receptor (beta chain) is a study of blood T cell repertoires in COVID-19. Study context: Donors in the United States, Italy and Spain gave samples during acute or convalescent COVID-19.

V dropped 0 bases and J dropped 1 base, with 9 bases sitting between them. Germline CDR1 and CDR2: SGDLS and YYNGEE. CDR3 size: 15 residues. Assay: immunoSEQ multiplex PCR; the TCRdb copy retains only in-frame clones and omits some. The sample shows tens of thousands of clones, 88% of them seen only once. The sample comprised peripheral blood. This clonotype was sampled from a man between 45 and 60 years old with acute or convalescent COVID-19. The gene calls are TRBV9 and TRBJ2-3; no clear D gene. CDR3 coding DNA: TGTGCCAGCAGCGTAGGGTCCCAGGGCACAGATACGCAGTATTTT. Protein: CASSVGSQGTDTQYF.